The rows below give T cell receptor beta chains drawn from one sample of a study of cytomegalovirus exposure and HLA in healthy donors. The table came from immunoSEQ multiplex PCR; TCRdb's copy has only in-frame clones and leaves some out. Of under 150,000 clones listed, about 84% were seen once; the top ten hold roughly 2.4%. The sequenced sample was PBMCs. The receptors were gathered from a man aged 50-59 years in good health and CMV-seronegative. The CDR3 runs from the conserved cysteine through the conserved F or W. Fields, in order: D gene, clone size, J gene, V gene, CDR3 DNA, CDR3 protein. A D gene is named only where the DNA matches it firmly. Only some rows state a clone size, as once, few, many or a class for expanded clones.

d_call: -; clone_size: -; j_call: TRBJ2-1; v_call: TRBV15; cdr3_nt: TGTGCCACCAGCTCCGACTTACAGGGTTTTCGTGATGAGCAGTTCTTC; cdr3_aa: CATSSDLQGFRDEQFF
d_call: TRBD1; clone_size: -; j_call: TRBJ2-2; v_call: TRBV6-1; cdr3_nt: TGTGCCAGCAGTGAAGACAGGGGGGCCGGGGAGCTGTTTTTT; cdr3_aa: CASSEDRGAGELFF
d_call: -; clone_size: -; j_call: TRBJ2-7; v_call: TRBV2; cdr3_nt: TGTGCCAGCAGTCGACAGCCTTCCTACGAGCAGTACTTC; cdr3_aa: CASSRQPSYEQYF
d_call: -; clone_size: -; j_call: TRBJ1-1; v_call: TRBV6-1; cdr3_nt: TGTGCCAGCAGTGGGGGGGACCTGAGGGGCACTGAAGCTTTCTTT; cdr3_aa: CASSGGDLRGTEAFF
d_call: -; clone_size: -; j_call: TRBJ1-2; v_call: TRBV11-3; cdr3_nt: TGTGCCAGCAGCTCCCAGGGTAACTATGGCTACACCTTC; cdr3_aa: CASSSQGNYGYTF
d_call: TRBD1; clone_size: few; j_call: TRBJ1-1; v_call: TRBV5-1; cdr3_nt: TGCGCCAGCAGCTCCGGGACAGGGAACACTGAAGCTTTCTTT; cdr3_aa: CASSSGTGNTEAFF
d_call: -; clone_size: -; j_call: TRBJ1-3; v_call: TRBV5-6; cdr3_nt: TGTGCCAGCAGCTTGGCTACAGGAGCCCCTGGAAACACCATATATTTT; cdr3_aa: CASSLATGAPGNTIYF
d_call: TRBD1; clone_size: -; j_call: TRBJ2-3; v_call: TRBV7-2; cdr3_nt: TGTGCCAGCAGCTTATTTTCGGGACAGGGGGATACGCAGTATTTT; cdr3_aa: CASSLFSGQGDTQYF
d_call: TRBD1; clone_size: -; j_call: TRBJ1-1; v_call: TRBV28; cdr3_nt: TGTGCCAGCAGTTTGGACAGGCGCGGCACTGAAGCTTTCTTT; cdr3_aa: CASSLDRRGTEAFF
d_call: TRBD2; clone_size: few; j_call: TRBJ2-7; v_call: TRBV5-1; cdr3_nt: TGCGCCAGCAGCTTGAATCCTAGCGGGTACTACGAGCAGTACTTC; cdr3_aa: CASSLNPSGYYEQYF
d_call: TRBD1; clone_size: -; j_call: TRBJ2-1; v_call: TRBV25-1; cdr3_nt: TGTGCCAGCAGTGAGTCGGAAGCCGGGACAGGGGAGAGGAATGAGCAGTTCTTC; cdr3_aa: CASSESEAGTGERNEQFF
d_call: -; clone_size: -; j_call: TRBJ2-3; v_call: TRBV4-1; cdr3_nt: TGCGCCAGCAGCCAAGATTTTTTGGGACTCCGCACAGATACGCAGTATTTT; cdr3_aa: CASSQDFLGLRTDTQYF
d_call: -; clone_size: -; j_call: TRBJ2-7; v_call: TRBV30; cdr3_nt: TGTGCCTGGAGTTGGGGGCGATGGGGCGAGCAGTACTTC; cdr3_aa: CAWSWGRWGEQYF
d_call: TRBD1; clone_size: once; j_call: TRBJ1-6; v_call: TRBV11-1; cdr3_nt: TGTGCCAGCGGACAGGCTAATTCACCCCTCCACTTT; cdr3_aa: CASGQANSPLHF
d_call: TRBD1; clone_size: -; j_call: TRBJ1-1; v_call: TRBV9; cdr3_nt: TGTGCCAGCAGCGTAGGAACAGGGGGCGGGACTGAAGCTTTCTTT; cdr3_aa: CASSVGTGGGTEAFF
d_call: TRBD1; clone_size: -; j_call: TRBJ2-1; v_call: TRBV5-8; cdr3_nt: TGTGCCAGCAGCTACAGGGGGATGAATGAGCAGTTCTTC; cdr3_aa: CASSYRGMNEQFF
d_call: -; clone_size: -; j_call: TRBJ2-2; v_call: TRBV5-1; cdr3_nt: TGCGCCAGCAGCTTTCGACATACCGCGAACACCGGGGAGCTGTTTTTT; cdr3_aa: CASSFRHTANTGELFF
d_call: -; clone_size: -; j_call: TRBJ2-7; v_call: TRBV14; cdr3_nt: TGTGCCAGCAGCCACCAGGTGGGGGGCGAGCAGTACTTC; cdr3_aa: CASSHQVGGEQYF
d_call: -; clone_size: -; j_call: TRBJ1-1; v_call: TRBV6-1; cdr3_nt: TGTGCCAGCAGGAGGGCCGGGGGGAACACTGAAGCTTTCTTT; cdr3_aa: CASRRAGGNTEAFF
d_call: TRBD1; clone_size: -; j_call: TRBJ1-1; v_call: TRBV13; cdr3_nt: TGTGCCAGCAGCCTCCAGGACAGGGGGAACACTGAAGCTTTCTTT; cdr3_aa: CASSLQDRGNTEAFF
d_call: TRBD1; clone_size: -; j_call: TRBJ2-3; v_call: TRBV11-3; cdr3_nt: TGTGCCAGCAGCTCCCGGGACAGCCTCACAGATACGCAGTATTTT; cdr3_aa: CASSSRDSLTDTQYF
d_call: -; clone_size: once; j_call: TRBJ1-5; v_call: TRBV18; cdr3_nt: TGTGCCAGCTCACAGGCAGGGGTTGATCAGCCCCAGCATTTT; cdr3_aa: CASSQAGVDQPQHF
d_call: -; clone_size: -; j_call: TRBJ2-6; v_call: TRBV5-1; cdr3_nt: TGCGCCAGCAGCTGGATTCCTGGGACACAATCTGGGGCCAACGTCCTGACTTTC; cdr3_aa: CASSWIPGTQSGANVLTF
d_call: -; clone_size: -; j_call: TRBJ1-3; v_call: TRBV7-9; cdr3_nt: TGTGCCAGCAGCCGGCAGGGGAGTAGAAACACCATATATTTT; cdr3_aa: CASSRQGSRNTIYF
d_call: -; clone_size: -; j_call: TRBJ1-2; v_call: TRBV7-3; cdr3_nt: TGTGCCAGCAGCTCAACCCGGGGAGGGCGAATCGGCTATGGCTACACCTTC; cdr3_aa: CASSSTRGGRIGYGYTF
d_call: -; clone_size: -; j_call: TRBJ2-1; v_call: TRBV7-9; cdr3_nt: TGTGCCAGCAGCGAGACCGGTAGGAGGAATGAGCAGTTCTTC; cdr3_aa: CASSETGRRNEQFF
d_call: -; clone_size: -; j_call: TRBJ1-5; v_call: TRBV5-3; cdr3_nt: TGTGCCAGAAGCCGAGGGAGTCAGCCCCAGCATTTT; cdr3_aa: CARSRGSQPQHF
d_call: -; clone_size: few; j_call: TRBJ2-2; v_call: TRBV4-2; cdr3_nt: TGTGCCAGCAGCCAAGGACTATTAATCGGGGAGCTGTTTTTT; cdr3_aa: CASSQGLLIGELFF
d_call: TRBD2; clone_size: -; j_call: TRBJ2-7; v_call: TRBV5-1; cdr3_nt: TGCGCCAGCAGCTTGGGAGCGGGAGTAGAGCAGTACTTC; cdr3_aa: CASSLGAGVEQYF
d_call: -; clone_size: -; j_call: TRBJ2-3; v_call: TRBV7-9; cdr3_nt: TGTGCCAGCAGCTTAGGGACAGACACAGATACGCAGTATTTT; cdr3_aa: CASSLGTDTDTQYF
d_call: TRBD2; clone_size: -; j_call: TRBJ2-1; v_call: TRBV12-5; cdr3_nt: TGTGCTAGTGCCCCGGGGGGGGCCCTGTACAATGAGCAGTTCTTC; cdr3_aa: CASAPGGALYNEQFF
d_call: -; clone_size: few; j_call: TRBJ1-5; v_call: TRBV4-1; cdr3_nt: TGCGCCAGCAGCCAAGGGCGAGGAGGGCTCAGCAATCAGCCCCAGCATTTT; cdr3_aa: CASSQGRGGLSNQPQHF
d_call: -; clone_size: -; j_call: TRBJ1-1; v_call: TRBV2; cdr3_nt: TGTGCCAGGAAGGCAGGCGAGAACACTGAAGCTTTCTTT; cdr3_aa: CARKAGENTEAFF
d_call: TRBD1; clone_size: -; j_call: TRBJ1-1; v_call: TRBV7-8; cdr3_nt: TGTGCCAGCAGCAACACGGCCGGACAGGGGACCCTGAGTGCTGAAGCTTTCTTT; cdr3_aa: CASSNTAGQGTLSAEAFF
d_call: -; clone_size: -; j_call: TRBJ1-1; v_call: TRBV30; cdr3_nt: TGTGCCTGGAGCGGAACAGGGTGGGGCACTGAAGCTTTCTTT; cdr3_aa: CAWSGTGWGTEAFF
d_call: -; clone_size: -; j_call: TRBJ1-4; v_call: TRBV4-1; cdr3_nt: TGCGCCAGCAGCCGCGAGGAAGGAAGCCTGTTTTTT; cdr3_aa: CASSREEGSLFF
d_call: TRBD2; clone_size: -; j_call: TRBJ2-5; v_call: TRBV14; cdr3_nt: TGTGCCAGCAGCCCAGCTAGCGGGGGGGCACGGGAGACCCAGTACTTC; cdr3_aa: CASSPASGGARETQYF
d_call: TRBD1; clone_size: -; j_call: TRBJ2-3; v_call: TRBV5-1; cdr3_nt: TGCGCCAGCAGCCTCGGGACAGGGTCAGATACGCAGTATTTT; cdr3_aa: CASSLGTGSDTQYF
d_call: TRBD1; clone_size: -; j_call: TRBJ2-5; v_call: TRBV7-2; cdr3_nt: TGTGCCAGCAGCTTATCCGGGACAGGGTCTATTGAGACCCAGTACTTC; cdr3_aa: CASSLSGTGSIETQYF
d_call: -; clone_size: -; j_call: TRBJ1-2; v_call: TRBV6-5; cdr3_nt: TGTGCCAGCAGTTACTCTACTCTACTGCCAGGCTACACCTTC; cdr3_aa: CASSYSTLLPGYTF
d_call: TRBD1; clone_size: -; j_call: TRBJ1-5; v_call: TRBV2; cdr3_nt: TGTGCCAGCAGGGGACAGTACAATCAGCCCCAGCATTTT; cdr3_aa: CASRGQYNQPQHF
d_call: -; clone_size: -; j_call: TRBJ1-6; v_call: TRBV30; cdr3_nt: TGTGCCTGGAGCGGGACTGCCGGTTCACCCCTCCACTTT; cdr3_aa: CAWSGTAGSPLHF
d_call: -; clone_size: few; j_call: TRBJ2-1; v_call: TRBV6-1; cdr3_nt: TGTGCCAGCAGTGAAGCGCTAGCGAGGTCTTCCAATGAGCAGTTCTTC; cdr3_aa: CASSEALARSSNEQFF
d_call: TRBD2; clone_size: -; j_call: TRBJ2-7; v_call: TRBV6-4; cdr3_nt: TGTGCCAGCAGTGAGCGGGAGGGAACTTACGAGCAGTACTTC; cdr3_aa: CASSEREGTYEQYF